The 13 T cell receptor beta chains below all came from one sample that was sequenced in a study of blood T cells in healthy people across ages. The second PCR ran roughly 7 to 12 cycles with a sample-barcoded 5' primer and J-beta primers. TCRdb redid the calling of the 5' RACE reads with MiXCR, one entry per CDR3 protein. The top ten hold 7% to 9% of the sample, which has 1.5 million to 2 million distinct CDR3 sequences, about 28% seen once. Material for sequencing was blood. Receptors were obtained from a woman aged 30 to 39 in good health.

Concerning this clonotype itself: This may come from a read error, since a much larger clone is one base off. This chain joins TRBV20-1 and TRBJ2-1; D may be TRBD2 (7 bases). The germline V gene encodes CDR1 DFQATT and CDR2 SNEGSKA (reference sequence). There are 13 residues in the CDR3. The CDR3 protein is CSARDRGANGQFF. The DNA of the CDR3 is TGCAGTGCTAGGGATCGGGGGGCGAATGGGCAGTTCTTC.

The chain combines TRBV29-1 with TRBJ2-2; maybe TRBD1 (7 bases). The CDR3 is 13 residues long. V lost 7 bases to trimming and J lost 4 bases, with 13 bases between them. Germline CDR1 reads SQVTM; CDR2 reads ANQGSEA. The CDR3 reads CSGGTVATGELFF. The CDR3 DNA sequence: TGCAGCGGCGGGACAGTGGCCACCGGGGAGCTGTTTTTT.

This clonotype has only a few counts. One end of the junction is discordant with germline, which a read error may explain. The chain employs TRBV5-1 and TRBJ2-7, with unresolved D. The CDR3 contains 15 residues. From germline, CDR1 is SGHRS and CDR2 YFSETQ. CDR3 sequence: CAGSADRVGQESQYF. The CDR3, as DNA: TGCGCCGGCAGCGCCGACCGGGTGGGCCAAGAGTCCCAGTACTTC.

This clonotype has a count of ten or more. The gene calls are TRBV7-8 and TRBJ2-4; 8 bases fit TRBD1. Germline V gene sequence: CDR1 SGHVS, CDR2 FQNEAQ. The CDR3 sequence is 15 residues long. V gave up 5 bases and J gave up 1 base; unmatched junction bases: 4. DNA for the CDR3: TGTGCCAGCAGCAAGGACAGGGTCGCCAAAAACATTCAGTACTTC. Amino acids: CASSKDRVAKNIQYF. Full variable domain (missing parts from reference TRBV7-8 and TRBJ2-4): GAGVSQSPRYKVAKRGQDVALRCDPISGHVSLFWYQQALGQGPEFLTYFQNEAQLDKSGLPSDRFFAERPEGSVSTLKIQRTQQEDSAVYLCASSKDRVAKNIQYFGAGTRLSVL.

There are a few counts of this clonotype. V and J are TRBV5-1 and TRBJ2-1, with D possibly called TRBD1 or TRBD2 (5 bases each). Germline V CDR1 and CDR2: SGHRS, YFSETQ. Trimming removed 4 bases from V and 0 bases from J, with 14 bases in between. The CDR3 spans 16 residues. The CDR3 spells CASSRDATGSYNEQFF. The CDR3 coding sequence is TGCGCCAGCAGCCGGGACGCAACGGGCTCCTACAATGAGCAGTTCTTC.

V is TRBV12-3 or TRBV12-4 and J is TRBJ1-2; no reliable D call. The length of the CDR3 is 15 residues. Trimming took off 4 bases at V and 7 bases at J, with 19 bases between the two ends. The CDR3 protein is CASSSRTSALGGYTF. DNA of the CDR3: TGTGCCAGCAGTTCGAGAACATCGGCTCTAGGTGGCTACACCTTC.

As for this clonotype: Just one base apart from a much larger clone, this may be a read error. This rearrangement joins TRBV20-1 to TRBJ2-7; tentative D call: TRBD2 (5 bases). The CDR3 sequence is 14 residues long. Germline-derived CDR1 and CDR2 are DFQATT and SNEGSKA (reference sequence). Trimming left V 2 bases short and J 3 bases short, with 14 bases between. Written as DNA, the CDR3 is TGCAGTGCTAGATTCCGGACGGGGTTCTACGAGCAGTACTTC. Residues: CSARFRTGFYEQYF.

This clonotype was counted a few times. The genes are TRBV4-1 and TRBJ1-1; 7 bases agree with TRBD1. The germline V gene encodes CDR1 MGHRA and CDR2 YSYEKL. The junction had 2 bases not matched to a gene; V was cut back by 1 base and J by 6 bases. The CDR3 runs 13 residues. CDR3 nucleotide sequence: TGCGCCAGCAGCCAAGTCCAGGGGGCTGAAGCTTTCTTT. Its translation: CASSQVQGAEAFF.

This clonotype was seen repeatedly, ten times or more. The genes are TRBV7-2 and TRBJ2-3; TRBD2 aligns across 7 bases. With V trimmed by 5 bases and J by 0 bases, 5 bases remained unmatched. The CDR3 has 15 residues. Germline CDR1 and CDR2: SGHTA and FQGNSA. Written as DNA, the CDR3 is TGTGCCAGCAGCCCTAGCGGTTATAGCACAGATACGCAGTATTTT. The encoded protein is CASSPSGYSTDTQYF.

CDR3 sequence (DNA): TGTGCCACCAGCAGACTTTTACAATACGAGCAGTACTTC. This sequence encodes CATSRLLQYEQYF. The V call is TRBV15, the J call TRBJ2-7; D ambiguous. V was trimmed by 2 bases and J by 4 bases, leaving 9 bases between them. The length of the CDR3 is 13 residues. Germline assignment: CDR1 LNHNV and CDR2 YYDKDF (reference sequence).

In its sample, this clonotype was seen many times. This chain links TRBV10-3 with TRBJ2-4, with a possible D match to TRBD1 (6 bases). V lost 6 bases, J lost 8 bases, and 14 bases lay in between. In germline, CDR1 is ENHRY, CDR2 SYGVKD. CDR3 size: 13 residues. DNA for the CDR3: TGTGCCATCAGCCCCAGGGGTTCGGACATTCAGTACTTC. Translating it yields CAISPRGSDIQYF.

This chain connects TRBV12-3 or TRBV12-4 to TRBJ1-5; D might be TRBD1 (5 bases). The CDR3 loop spans 13 amino acids. Trimming took 6 bases from V and 7 from J, leaving 13 bases between them. CDR3 sequence reads: CASSTDSGQPQHF. CDR3 DNA: TGTGCCAGCAGCACAGACAGCGGGCAGCCCCAGCATTTT.

This clonotype was counted many times. This chain connects TRBV20-1 to TRBJ2-7, with TRBD2 matching 13 bases. Germline CDR1 is DFQATT and CDR2 is SNEGSKA (reference sequence). Trimming cost V 3 bases and J 1 base; bases outside gene matches: 15. The CDR3 is 19 amino acids. The CDR3 DNA reads TGCAGTGCTAGGCCACTCGGACTAGCGGGGGCGCAATATTCCTACGAGCAGTACTTC. Translated, it gives CSARPLGLAGAQYSYEQYF.